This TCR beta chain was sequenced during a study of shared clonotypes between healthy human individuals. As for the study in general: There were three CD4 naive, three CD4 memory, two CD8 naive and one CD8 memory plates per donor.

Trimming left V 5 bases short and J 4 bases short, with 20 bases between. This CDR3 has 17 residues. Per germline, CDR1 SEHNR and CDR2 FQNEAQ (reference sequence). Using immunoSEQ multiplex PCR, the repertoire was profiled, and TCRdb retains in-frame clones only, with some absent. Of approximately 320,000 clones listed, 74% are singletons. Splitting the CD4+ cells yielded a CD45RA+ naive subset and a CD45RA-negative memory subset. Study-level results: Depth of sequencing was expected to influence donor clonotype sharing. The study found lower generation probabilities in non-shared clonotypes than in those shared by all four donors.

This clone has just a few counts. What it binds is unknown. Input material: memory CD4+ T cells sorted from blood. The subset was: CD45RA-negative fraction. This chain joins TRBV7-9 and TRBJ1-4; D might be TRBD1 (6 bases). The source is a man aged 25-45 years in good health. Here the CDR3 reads CASSRDLRQDFNEKLFF. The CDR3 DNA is TGTGCCAGCAGCCGAGACCTCCGACAGGACTTTAATGAAAAACTGTTTTTT.